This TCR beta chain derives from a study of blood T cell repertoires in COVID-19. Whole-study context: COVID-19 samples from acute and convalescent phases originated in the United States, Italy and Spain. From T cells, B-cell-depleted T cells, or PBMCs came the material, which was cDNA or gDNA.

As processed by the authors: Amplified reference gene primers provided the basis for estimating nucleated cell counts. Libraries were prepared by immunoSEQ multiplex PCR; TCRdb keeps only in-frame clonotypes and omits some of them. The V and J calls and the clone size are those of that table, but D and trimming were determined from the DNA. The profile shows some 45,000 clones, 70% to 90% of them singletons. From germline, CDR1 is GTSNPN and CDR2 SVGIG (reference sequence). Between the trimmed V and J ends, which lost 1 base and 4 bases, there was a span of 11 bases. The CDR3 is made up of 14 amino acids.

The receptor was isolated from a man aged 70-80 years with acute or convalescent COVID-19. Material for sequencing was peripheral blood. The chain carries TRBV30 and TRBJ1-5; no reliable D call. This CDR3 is CAWSDGSENQPQHF. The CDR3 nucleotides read TGTGCCTGGAGTGATGGTAGTGAAAATCAGCCCCAGCATTTT.